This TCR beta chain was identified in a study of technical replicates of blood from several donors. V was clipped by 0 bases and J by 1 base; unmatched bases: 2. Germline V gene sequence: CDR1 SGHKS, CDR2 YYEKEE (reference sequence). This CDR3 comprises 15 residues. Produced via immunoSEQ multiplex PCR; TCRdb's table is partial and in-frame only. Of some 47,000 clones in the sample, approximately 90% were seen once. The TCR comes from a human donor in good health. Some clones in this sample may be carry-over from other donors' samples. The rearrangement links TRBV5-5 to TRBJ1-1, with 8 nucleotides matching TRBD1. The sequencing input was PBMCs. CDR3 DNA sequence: TGTGCCAGCAGCTTGGTTCAGGGGGCGAACACTGAAGCTTTCTTT. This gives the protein CASSLVQGANTEAFF.